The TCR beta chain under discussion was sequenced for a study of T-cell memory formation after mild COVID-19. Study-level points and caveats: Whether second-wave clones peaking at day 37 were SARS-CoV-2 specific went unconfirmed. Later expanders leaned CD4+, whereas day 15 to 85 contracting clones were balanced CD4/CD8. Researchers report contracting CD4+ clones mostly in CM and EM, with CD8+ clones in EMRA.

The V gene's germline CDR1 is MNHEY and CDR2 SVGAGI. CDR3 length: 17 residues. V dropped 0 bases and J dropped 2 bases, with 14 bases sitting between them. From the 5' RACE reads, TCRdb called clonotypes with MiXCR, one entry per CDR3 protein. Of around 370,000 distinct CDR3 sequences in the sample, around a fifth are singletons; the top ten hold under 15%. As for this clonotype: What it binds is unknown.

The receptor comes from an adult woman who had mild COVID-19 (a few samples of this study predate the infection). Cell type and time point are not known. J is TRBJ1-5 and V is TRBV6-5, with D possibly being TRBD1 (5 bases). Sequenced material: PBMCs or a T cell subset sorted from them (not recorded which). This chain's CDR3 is CASSYSGRGEGNQPQHF. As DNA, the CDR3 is TGTGCCAGCAGTTACTCCGGGAGAGGGGAGGGCAATCAGCCCCAGCATTTT.